The 14 T cell receptor beta chains in this list originate from one sample, sequenced in a study of T cells after yellow fever vaccination. TCRdb re-called the 5' RACE reads with MiXCR, one entry per CDR3 protein. The sample has over 20,000 distinct CDR3 sequences, 5.5% seen once; the top ten hold over 9.5%. The starting material was PBMCs, either bulk or a sorted T-cell subset (CD4+, CD8+, memory, or dextramer-sorted; not recorded which), obtained 15 days after the yellow fever booster vaccination. Receptors were obtained from a man younger than 40 who received the YFV17D yellow fever vaccine.

This clonotype was seen repeatedly, ten times or more. The chain has TRBV23-1 and TRBJ2-5, with D tentatively TRBD1 or TRBD2 (6 bases each). TRBV23-1 is recorded as an ORF, its role being uncertain. V was trimmed by 4 bases and J by 4 bases, leaving 16 bases between them. The CDR3 has 15 residues. The CDR3 bases are TGCGCCAGCAGTCCGGGGGCGCATCAGGGAGAGACCCAGTACTTC. Its translation: CASSPGAHQGETQYF.

This clonotype was counted at least ten times. The chain combines TRBV5-1 with TRBJ2-3; 8 bases line up with TRBD2. Germline V gene data show CDR1 as SGHRS and CDR2 as YFSETQ. V shed 6 bases and J 2 bases; nucleotides not matched to a gene: 5. CDR3 length: 14 residues. The CDR3 DNA reads as TGCGCCAGCACCGGGACTAGTTTCACAGATACGCAGTATTTT. This sequence encodes CASTGTSFTDTQYF.

The table lists this clonotype with many counts. This chain uses TRBV7-2 with TRBJ1-1, with D hard to call. V was clipped by 5 bases and J by 8 bases, with 12 bases between them. This CDR3 comprises 12 residues. CDR1 SGHTA and CDR2 FQGNSA come from the germline V gene. CDR3 DNA: TGTGCCAGCAGCGGTCCGAGGGTGGAAGCTTTCTTT. Protein: CASSGPRVEAFF.

Ten or more counts support this clonotype. The CDR3 DNA follows: TGTGCCACCAGTGATTCCAGGGAACTACCCGACCAAGAGACCCAGTACTTC. Its translation is CATSDSRELPDQETQYF. This chain links TRBV24-1 with TRBJ2-5, with D possibly TRBD1 on 5 matching bases. CDR3 length: 17 residues. Germline V gene data show CDR1 as KGHDR and CDR2 as SFDVKD. Trimming left V 2 bases short and J 0 bases short, with 15 bases between.

For this clonotype: One base away lies a much larger clone, so this may be a sequencing read error. The genes are TRBV20-1 and TRBJ1-6; a weak D match, TRBD1 (5 bases). From germline, CDR1 is DFQATT and CDR2 SNEGSKA (reference sequence). The CDR3 is made up of 15 amino acids. The CDR3: CCARDFAGVNSPLHF. For the CDR3, the DNA is TGCTGTGCTAGAGATTTCGCGGGGGTTAATTCACCCCTCCACTTT.

This clonotype was counted ten times or more. The V gene is TRBV30, the J gene TRBJ2-4; a possible D gene is TRBD2 (5 bases). The V end was cut by 3 bases, the J end by 1 base, with 13 bases between. The CDR3 extends over 15 amino acids. Germline V gene data show CDR1 as GTSNPN and CDR2 as SVGIG (reference sequence). The CDR3 DNA reads as TGTGCCTGGAGGGACCGCGGGCTCGCCAAAAACATTCAGTACTTC. The encoded protein is CAWRDRGLAKNIQYF.

This clonotype was observed at least ten times. The V and J genes are TRBV20-1 and TRBJ2-5; D perhaps matches TRBD2 (6 bases). The germline gives CDR1 DFQATT, CDR2 SNEGSKA (reference sequence). This CDR3 contains 12 residues. Trimming left V 7 bases short and J 0 bases short, with 9 bases between. In nucleotides, the CDR3 is TGCAGTGTTCGGACTAACCAAGAGACCCAGTACTTC. Translating gives CSVRTNQETQYF.

Comments on this clonotype: It differs at one base from a far larger clone, so likely a read error. The V and J genes are TRBV5-1 and TRBJ2-5; D gene unclear. CDR1 and CDR2 (germline): SGHRS, YFSETQ. This CDR3 is built from 11 residues. The CDR3 DNA reads TGCGCCAGCAGCTTGGAAGAGGCCCAGTACTTC. It translates to CASSLEEAQYF.

This clonotype occurred many times. The V call is TRBV6-2 or TRBV6-3, the J call TRBJ2-1; the D is unclear. V lost 2 bases to trimming and J lost 6 bases, with 2 bases between them. The V gene's germline CDR1 is MNHEY and CDR2 SVGEGT. The CDR3 runs to 11 residues. DNA for the CDR3: TGTGCCAGCAGTTACCCCAATGAGCAGTTCTTC. Its protein is CASSYPNEQFF.

This clonotype has ten or more counts. The CDR3 is CSAEGRGDNYGYTF. The CDR3 DNA is TGCAGTGCCGAAGGACGGGGGGACAACTATGGCTACACCTTC. The V call is TRBV20-1, the J call TRBJ1-2, with D tentatively TRBD1 (5 bases). V shed 6 bases and J shed 2 bases, with 16 bases lying between them. Germline assignment: CDR1 DFQATT and CDR2 SNEGSKA (reference sequence). CDR3 length: 14 amino acids.

This clonotype was recorded at least ten times. The chain links TRBV6-2 or TRBV6-3 to TRBJ2-7, with D uncertain. The CDR3 runs 11 residues. Germline V gene data show CDR1 as MNHEY and CDR2 as SVGEGT. V lost 7 bases to trimming and J lost 5 bases, with 9 bases between them. CDR3 sequence: CASTQGHEQYF. The CDR3 DNA reads TGTGCCAGCACCCAAGGGCACGAGCAGTACTTC.

This clonotype was counted ten times or more. V usage is TRBV6-4 and J usage is TRBJ1-2; D is uncertain. The V and J ends lost 2 bases and 5 bases respectively, with 12 bases between them. Germline loops: CDR1 MRHNA, CDR2 SNTAGT. This CDR3 contains 14 residues. Written as DNA, the CDR3 is TGTGCCAGCAGTGACATGCGGCAGCTTTATGGCTACACCTTC. It is translated as CASSDMRQLYGYTF.

This clonotype was recorded many times. The rearrangement joins TRBV7-2 to TRBJ1-5; a possible D gene is TRBD1 (6 bases). The V gene's germline CDR1 is SGHTA and CDR2 FQGNSA. The CDR3 consists of 15 residues. V lost 5 bases and J 3 bases, leaving 14 bases between the germline ends. The chain's CDR3 is CASSPERGDNQPQHF. The CDR3 DNA follows: TGTGCCAGCAGCCCGGAGAGGGGGGACAATCAGCCCCAGCATTTT.

About this clonotype: A much more abundant neighbour one base away suggests this may be a read error. The chain uses TRBV12-3 or TRBV12-4 and TRBJ2-2; no firm D call. The length of the CDR3 is 16 residues. V dropped 3 bases and J dropped 4 bases, with 15 bases sitting between them. CDR3 bases: TGTGCCAGCAGTTTCGGTCTGCTCACGAGCACCGGGGAGCTGTTTTTT. This encodes CASSFGLLTSTGELFF.